This T cell receptor beta chain was recovered during a study of T cells in Graves' hyperthyroidism and ophthalmopathy. As for this clonotype: Its ends do not fully match the called genes, so a read error is possible.

The germline V gene encodes CDR1 SNHLY and CDR2 FYNNEI. CDR3 length: 14 amino acids. Researchers took RNA transcripts and amplified the TCR beta CDR3 regions from them. HTBI primers drove first-round RT-PCR of the TCR CDR3. TCRdb used MiXCR to reprocess the multiplex PCR reads, holding one entry per CDR3 protein. The sample yields 450,000 to 650,000 distinct CDR3 sequences, over 15% seen once. This TCR derives from a woman between 18 and 30 years old with Graves' ophthalmopathy. Sequencing was carried out using blood. This chain links TRBV2 with TRBJ1-4; possibly TRBD1 for D (5 bases). The CDR3 sequence: CTSRDQGGGKKLFF. Here the CDR3 DNA reads TGTACCAGCAGGGACCAGGGAGGAGGGAAAAAACTGTTTTTT. Complete variable domain (other parts from reference TRBV2 and TRBJ1-4): EPEVTQTPSHQVTQMGQEVILRCVPISNHLYFYWYRQILGQKVEFLVSFYNNEISEKSEIFDDQFSVERPDGSNFTLKIRSTKLEDSAMYFCTSRDQGGGKKLFFGSGTQLSVL.